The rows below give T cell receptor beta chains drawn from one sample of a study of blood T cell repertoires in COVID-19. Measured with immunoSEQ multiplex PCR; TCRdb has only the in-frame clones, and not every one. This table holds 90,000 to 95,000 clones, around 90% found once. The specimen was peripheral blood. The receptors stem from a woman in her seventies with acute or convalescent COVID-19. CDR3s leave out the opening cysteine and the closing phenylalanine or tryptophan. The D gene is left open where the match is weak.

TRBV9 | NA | ASSAGGPDYEQY
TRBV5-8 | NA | ASSLTGSGYNEQF
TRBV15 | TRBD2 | ATSRDWRGRAQETQY
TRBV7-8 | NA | ASSNAKGNQPQH
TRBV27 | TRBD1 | ASRDRGRGETQY
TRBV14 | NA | ASSQVLNEQF
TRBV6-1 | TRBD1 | ASSERGLGNQPQH
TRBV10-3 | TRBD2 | AISPLYGTSGRVGSTDTQY
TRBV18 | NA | ASSPPPMGVGTQY
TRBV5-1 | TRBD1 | ASSLVGTGVETQY
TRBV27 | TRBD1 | ASSSPGQGLDEQY
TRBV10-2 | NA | ASQTGTYEQY
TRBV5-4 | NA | ASSSGTGGNEKLF
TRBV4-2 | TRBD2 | ASSQEWASGAGELF
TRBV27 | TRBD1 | ASSMGQGYNSPLH
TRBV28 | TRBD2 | ASSLSPKAGLTDTQY
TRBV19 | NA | ASIPTATNTGELF
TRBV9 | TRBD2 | ASSPRLAGVSDTQY
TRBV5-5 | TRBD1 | ASSPRDSSYNEQF
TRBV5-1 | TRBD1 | ASSAGQGNEQF
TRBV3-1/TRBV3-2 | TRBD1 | ASSQSGQGLNYGYT
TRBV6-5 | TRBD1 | ASRDSHQPQH
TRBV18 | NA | ASSSNTGPGYGYT
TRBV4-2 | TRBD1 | ASSQWTGGGPNTGELF
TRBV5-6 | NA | ASSLNPRGETQY
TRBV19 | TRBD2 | ASSPGGRAYNEQF
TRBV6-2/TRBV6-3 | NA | ASSRQLYTEAF
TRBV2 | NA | ASRPGMNTEAF